The 10 T cell receptor beta chains in this list originate from one sample, sequenced in a study of identical twins. Using its own MiXCR run on the 5' RACE reads, TCRdb lists one record per CDR3 protein. Here the sample spans 510,000 or so distinct CDR3 sequences, around 15% being singletons. A further study also used this sample, focusing on yellow fever vaccine responses in identical twins.

Specimen: CD4+ T cells sorted from blood. Source of these receptors: a woman aged 18-29 years in good health.

This rearrangement joins TRBV7-9 to TRBJ2-1; D possibly corresponds to TRBD2 (6 bases). The CDR3 covers 16 residues. Trimming left V 6 bases short and J 0 bases short, with 15 bases between. Germline CDR1 is SEHNR and CDR2 is FQNEAQ (reference sequence). CDR3: CASRDLASFSYNEQFF. The DNA of the CDR3 is TGTGCCAGCAGAGACCTAGCGTCCTTCTCCTACAATGAGCAGTTCTTC.

The chain couples TRBV4-1 to TRBJ1-6; D remains unclear. The germline V and J ends were trimmed by 4 bases and 5 bases, with 12 bases remaining between them. Germline V lookup: CDR1 MGHRA, CDR2 YSYEKL. The CDR3 has 15 residues. The CDR3 DNA reads as TGCGCCAGCAGCCGCGGGTGGGGAGATAATTCACCCCTCCACTTT. Its translation: CASSRGWGDNSPLHF.

Ten or more counts support this clonotype. The chain uses TRBV12-3 or TRBV12-4 and TRBJ1-2; D remains ambiguous. This CDR3 has 13 amino acids. V gave up 3 bases and J gave up 2 bases, with 7 bases separating them. The CDR3 DNA follows: TGTGCCAGCAGTTTGGGTAGGAACTATGGCTACACCTTC. Its translation: CASSLGRNYGYTF.

The chain is built from TRBV27 and TRBJ2-1; D is possibly TRBD1 (5 bases). Germline V gene data show CDR1 as MNHEY and CDR2 as SMNVEV (reference sequence). The V gene lost 8 bases and the J gene lost 2 bases, with 19 bases spanning the gap. The CDR3 is made up of 16 amino acids. This CDR3 is CASANMQGGTYNEQFF. CDR3 bases: TGTGCCAGCGCTAACATGCAGGGTGGGACCTACAATGAGCAGTTCTTC.

This chain uses TRBV20-1 with TRBJ1-6; the match to TRBD1 covers 8 bases. CDR1 is DFQATT, CDR2 SNEGSKA, per germline (reference sequence). The CDR3 totals 14 residues. The J segment lost 5 bases and the V segment lost 3 bases, leaving 3 bases of the junction unmatched. CDR3 in amino acids: CSARVGQDNSPLHF. The CDR3 bases are TGCAGTGCTAGGGTGGGACAGGATAATTCACCCCTCCACTTT.

In its sample, this clonotype was seen many times. The chain combines TRBV12-3 or TRBV12-4 with TRBJ1-1; 7 bases are a match to TRBD1. The CDR3 is 14 residues long. Trimming took 5 bases from V and 7 from J; bases not matched to a gene: 10. In nucleotides, the CDR3 is TGTGCCAGCAGTCCTCGGGCAGGGGGTAGTGAAGCTTTCTTT. Translation: CASSPRAGGSEAFF.

This clonotype was counted only a few times. The CDR3 protein is CASSEQVAGANEQFF. CDR3 in DNA: TGCGCCAGCAGTGAGCAGGTAGCGGGGGCAAATGAGCAGTTCTTC. The V and J genes are TRBV10-2 and TRBJ2-1; 9 bases map to TRBD2. Germline V gene sequence: CDR1 WSHSY, CDR2 SAAADI. The CDR3 is 15 amino acids. V shed 2 bases and J 7 bases; nucleotides not matched to a gene: 6.

This rearrangement joins TRBV19 to TRBJ2-1, with D unclear. This CDR3 is built from 14 residues. The V gene lost 4 bases and the J gene lost 7 bases, with 14 bases spanning the gap. Per the germline V gene, CDR1 is LNHDA and CDR2 is SQIVND (reference sequence). DNA for the CDR3: TGTGCCAGTAGTAGGCAGGACCCTAGGAATGAGCAGTTCTTC. Its protein product is CASSRQDPRNEQFF.

The chain recombines TRBV5-6 with TRBJ2-3, with 9 positions matching TRBD2. The V and J ends lost 1 base and 5 bases, in that order; junction bases with no gene match: 8. Germline values: CDR1 SGHDT, CDR2 YYEEEE. The CDR3 is 16 residues long. The CDR3 nucleotides read TGTGCCAGCAGCTTGAAGGCGGGGGGGCGGGGAGATACGCAGTATTTT. Translated, it gives CASSLKAGGRGDTQYF.

The V and J genes are TRBV3-1 and TRBJ2-5, with 9 bases identical to TRBD2. Germline V gives CDR1 LGHDT, CDR2 YNNKEL (reference sequence). V lost 1 base to trimming and J lost 5 bases; unmatched junction nucleotides: 8. CDR3 length: 16 amino acids. The CDR3 bases are TGTGCCAGCAGCCAAGGAGCCGGGACTAGCTATGAGACCCAGTACTTC. Translation gives CASSQGAGTSYETQYF.